A selection of T cell receptor beta chains follows, all from one sample in a study of tumor-infiltrating lymphocytes in primary liver carcinoma. From the multiplex PCR reads, TCRdb called clonotypes with MiXCR, one entry per CDR3 protein. The sample carries about 180,000 distinct CDR3 sequences, 50% to 75% recorded once. The source material was peripheral blood. Receptors originate from a man in his forties with primary liver carcinoma and hepatitis B virus infection. The CDR3 runs from the conserved cysteine through the conserved F or W.

J	V	length	CDR3
TRBJ2-7	TRBV12-3/TRBV12-4	15	CASSLRLAGYHEQYF
TRBJ2-3	TRBV29-1	14	CSVEGGRDTDTQYF
TRBJ1-2	TRBV29-1	14	CSVENTGTSYGYTF
TRBJ2-7	TRBV12-3/TRBV12-4	13	CASSSRTGSEQYF
TRBJ1-2	TRBV10-3	14	CAISDPGRQDGYTF
TRBJ2-5	TRBV5-5	13	CASQQEARETQYF
TRBJ2-7	TRBV6-5	18	CASSYAARGGRNVYEQYF
TRBJ2-3	TRBV11-2	18	CASSLEGGGAPPSDMQYF
TRBJ1-2	TRBV6-6	14	CASRLGQEYYGYTF
TRBJ2-3	TRBV5-1	14	CASSLAVGRETQYF
TRBJ2-1	TRBV19	13	CASSIDKGNEQFF
TRBJ1-1	TRBV6-5	15	CASSRYPPGRTEAFF
TRBJ2-7	TRBV5-1	15	CSSNLTGEAIYEQYF
TRBJ2-5	TRBV5-4	17	CASSPGLAGGNEETQYF
TRBJ2-2	TRBV11-2	17	CASSFDRDRVGTVELFF
TRBJ2-4	TRBV4-1	14	CASSRSSGRDIHYF
TRBJ1-2	TRBV6-1	16	CTSSGRQTLMLFGYTF
TRBJ2-1	TRBV5-1	16	CASSVQTSGHVNEQFF
TRBJ1-2	TRBV29-1	14	CSVLKSGANYGYTF
TRBJ2-5	TRBV7-9	13	CASSKEYQETQYF
TRBJ2-3	TRBV6-1	18	CASSEEPVLASSTDTQYF
TRBJ2-3	TRBV29-1	10	CSGDRDTQYF
TRBJ1-1	TRBV11-1	15	CASSPGFPQGTEAFF
TRBJ2-2	TRBV4-1	13	CASSRTAPGELFF
TRBJ1-4	TRBV5-4	14	CASSLIPSGEKLFF
TRBJ2-7	TRBV4-1	15	CASSQEGTGAYEQYF
TRBJ1-1	TRBV29-1	12	CSAGGANTEAFF
TRBJ1-5	TRBV6-2/TRBV6-3	14	CASREVRPNQPQRF
TRBJ2-5	TRBV6-1	14	CASRPTGGGETQYF
TRBJ1-6	TRBV6-5	14	CASSYRQGTPPLHF
TRBJ2-2	TRBV6-5	15	CASSTPGLASGELSF
TRBJ1-1	TRBV11-2	13	CASSRGQGTEAFF
TRBJ2-1	TRBV5-1	17	CASSGGGGSGTYNEQFF
TRBJ2-7	TRBV10-3	17	CAISALPPGQGFGEQYF
TRBJ2-5	TRBV28	13	CASSTDFQETQYF
TRBJ1-2	TRBV6-5	14	CASSYSQGLYGYTF
TRBJ2-1	TRBV4-1	15	CASSQGQQAQFEQFF
TRBJ2-5	TRBV5-5	14	CASSHNRDQETKYF
TRBJ2-5	TRBV18	15	CASSPPTGAKETQYF
TRBJ2-1	TRBV11-1	15	CASSFTWTGKNKQFF
TRBJ1-1	TRBV4-1	15	CASVGARVGSTEAFF
TRBJ1-1	TRBV29-1	12	CSGRNTNTEAFF
TRBJ1-5	TRBV6-1	15	CASSDYDRPNQPQHF
TRBJ2-7	TRBV12-3/TRBV12-4	15	CASSLGLAGVGELYF
TRBJ2-1	TRBV10-1	13	CASSLGANAEQFF
TRBJ1-2	TRBV7-9	15	CASSLGQAGIGGYTF
TRBJ2-5	TRBV11-2	14	CASSLGTVQEIQYF
TRBJ2-5	TRBV11-2	21	CASSSLVQGPKPTPMRETQYF
TRBJ2-5	TRBV7-8	13	CASSLAEDETQYF
TRBJ1-1	TRBV11-2	15	CASSERSRANTEAFF
TRBJ1-5	TRBV6-1	15	CASRQLTGGNQPQHF
TRBJ2-1	TRBV5-1	15	CASSLEGREVNEHFF
TRBJ2-3	TRBV25-1	14	CASSEWTGTDTQYF
TRBJ1-1	TRBV4-1	17	CASSQNPSRAWNTEAFF
TRBJ2-6	TRBV6-1	16	CASSLASGSGANVLTF
TRBJ2-3	TRBV5-5	14	CASSHGQAADTQYF
TRBJ1-1	TRBV7-9	14	CASRPDWRDTEAFF
TRBJ2-5	TRBV29-1	13	CSVGGGREETQYF
TRBJ1-6	TRBV4-2	15	CASSQDRDGRSPLHF
TRBJ2-3	TRBV12-3/TRBV12-4	16	CASVPRGTGGTDTQYF